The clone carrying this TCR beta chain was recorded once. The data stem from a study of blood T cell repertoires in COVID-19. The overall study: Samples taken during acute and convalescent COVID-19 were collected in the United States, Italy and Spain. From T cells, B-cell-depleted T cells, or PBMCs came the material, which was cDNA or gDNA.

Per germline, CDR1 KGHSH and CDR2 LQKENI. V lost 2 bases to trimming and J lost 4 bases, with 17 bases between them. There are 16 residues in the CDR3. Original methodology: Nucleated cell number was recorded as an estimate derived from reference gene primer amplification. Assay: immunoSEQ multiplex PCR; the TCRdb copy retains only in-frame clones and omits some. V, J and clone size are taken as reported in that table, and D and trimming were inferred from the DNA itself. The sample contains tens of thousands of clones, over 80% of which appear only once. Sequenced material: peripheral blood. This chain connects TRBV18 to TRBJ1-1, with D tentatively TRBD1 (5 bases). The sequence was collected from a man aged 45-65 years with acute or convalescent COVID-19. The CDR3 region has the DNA TGTGCCAGCTCACCATCGTTTGGCAGCGGGGGCACTGAAGCTTTCTTT. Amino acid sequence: CASSPSFGSGGTEAFF. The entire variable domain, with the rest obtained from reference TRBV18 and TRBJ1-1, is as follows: NAGVMQNPRHLVRRRGQEARLRCSPMKGHSHVYWYRQLPEEGLKFMVYLQKENIIDESGMPKERFSAEFPKEGPSILRIQQVVRGDSAAYFCASSPSFGSGGTEAFFGQGTRLTVV.